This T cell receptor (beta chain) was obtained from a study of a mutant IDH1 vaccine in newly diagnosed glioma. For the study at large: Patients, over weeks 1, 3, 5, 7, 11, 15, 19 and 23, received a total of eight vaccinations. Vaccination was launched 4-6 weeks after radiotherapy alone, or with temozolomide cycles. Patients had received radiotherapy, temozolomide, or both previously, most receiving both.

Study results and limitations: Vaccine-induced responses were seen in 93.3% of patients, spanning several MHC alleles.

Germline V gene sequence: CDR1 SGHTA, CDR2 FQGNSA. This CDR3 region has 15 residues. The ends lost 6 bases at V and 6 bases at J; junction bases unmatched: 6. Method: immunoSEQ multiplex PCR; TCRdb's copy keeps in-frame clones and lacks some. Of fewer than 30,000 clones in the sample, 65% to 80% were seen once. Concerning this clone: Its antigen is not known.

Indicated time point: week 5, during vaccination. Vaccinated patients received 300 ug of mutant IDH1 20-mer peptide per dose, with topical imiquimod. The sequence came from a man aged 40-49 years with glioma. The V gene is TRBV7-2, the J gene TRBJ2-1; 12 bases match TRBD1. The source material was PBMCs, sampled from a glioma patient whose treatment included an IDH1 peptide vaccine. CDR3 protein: CASRTGTGGFNEQFF. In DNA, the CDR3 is TGTGCCAGCAGAACCGGGACAGGGGGCTTCAATGAGCAGTTCTTC. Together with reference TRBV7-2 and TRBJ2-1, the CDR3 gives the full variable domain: GAGVSQSPSNKVTEKGKDVELRCDPISGHTALYWYRQSLGQGLEFLIYFQGNSAPDKSGLPSDRFSAERTGGSVSTLTIQRTQQEDSAVYLCASRTGTGGFNEQFFGPGTRLTVL.